One and the same sample provided the 30 T cell receptor beta chains below, sequenced in a study of sequential checkpoint blockade in melanoma. The treatment is: randomized to nivolumab then ipilimumab (arm A) or the reverse (arm B). Clones were read by immunoSEQ multiplex PCR, and TCRdb kept only the in-frame ones, dropping some. The data show about 1,400 clones, about 24% seen once. The sample consisted of tumor tissue (inferred from file names), taken from a patient given nivolumab and ipilimumab in sequence. These receptors came from a human donor with melanoma.

This chain joins TRBV30 and TRBJ2-7; 9 bases map to TRBD2. The CDR3 covers 16 residues. CDR1 is GTSNPN, CDR2 SVGIG, per germline (reference sequence). V was pared by 3 bases and J by 5 bases, with 14 bases of the junction left unmatched. Written as DNA, the CDR3 is TGTGCCTGGAGGAGGGATGTGGCGGGGGGGCGGAACGAGCAGTACTTC. Its translation: CAWRRDVAGGRNEQYF.

J is TRBJ1-2 and V is TRBV29-1; D is unclear. The CDR3 contains 14 residues. Trimming pared 3 bases from V and 3 bases from J, leaving 14 bases between. The germline V gene has CDR1 SQVTM and CDR2 ANQGSEA. For the CDR3, the DNA is TGCAGCGTTGATGGGTATGGGGAGGACTATGGCTACACCTTC. It codes for CSVDGYGEDYGYTF. The full variable domain, rest sourced from reference TRBV29-1 and TRBJ1-2, is SAVISQKPSRDICQRGTSLTIQCQVDSQVTMMFWYRQQPGQSLTLIATANQGSEATYESGFVIDKFPISRPNLTFSTLTVSNMSPEDSSIYLCSVDGYGEDYGYTFGSGTRLTVV.

The chain links TRBV6-8 to TRBJ2-1; tentative D call: TRBD1 (6 bases). Trimming took 6 bases from V and 5 from J, leaving 23 bases between them. The CDR3 contains 17 residues. CDR1 is MNHGY and CDR2 is SAAAGT in the germline V gene. The CDR3 region is CASRLFRGIQGHNEQFF. The CDR3 DNA is TGTGCCAGCAGGCTATTCAGGGGAATTCAAGGGCACAATGAGCAGTTCTTC.

The sample holds a few counts of this clone. The rearrangement joins TRBV11-3 to TRBJ2-1, with D uncertain. V dropped 5 bases and J dropped 7 bases, with 18 bases sitting between them. CDR1 is SGHNT, CDR2 YENEEA, per germline. The CDR3 is 15 amino acids. Here the CDR3 reads CASSPPSTLGNEQFF. DNA of the CDR3: TGTGCCAGCAGCCCTCCTTCGACACTGGGTAATGAGCAGTTCTTC.

This clone is labeled as medium-sized. The J gene is TRBJ1-3, the V gene TRBV9; D unclear. Deletions cut 0 bases from V and 0 bases from J, with 13 bases between. CDR1 is SGDLS and CDR2 is YYNGEE in the germline V gene. The CDR3 runs 17 residues. The CDR3 loop reads CASSVDPPGLSGNTIYF. The CDR3 DNA reads as TGTGCCAGCAGCGTAGATCCCCCAGGCCTCTCTGGAAACACCATATATTTT.

This clone was counted between two and nine times. The chain joins TRBV6-8 to TRBJ2-3; TRBD2 aligns across 11 bases. The CDR3 consists of 18 residues. Germline V lookup: CDR1 MNHGY, CDR2 SAAAGT. Trimming at V came to 7 bases and at J to 0 bases, leaving 12 bases not matched to a gene. The CDR3 loop is CASTYAIAGGPSTDTQYF. CDR3 nucleotide sequence: TGTGCCAGCACCTACGCGATAGCGGGGGGGCCGAGCACAGATACGCAGTATTTT.

The chain links TRBV9 to TRBJ1-2, with D perhaps TRBD1 (6 bases). Germline assignment: CDR1 SGDLS and CDR2 YYNGEE. V was shortened by 6 bases and J by 6 bases, with 15 bases between the two germline ends. The CDR3 runs 13 residues. CDR3 nucleotides: TGTGCCAGCACCCCGTGGAGGGGGGATGGCTACACCTTC. It translates to CASTPWRGDGYTF.

This clone was observed a handful of times. J is TRBJ1-1 and V is TRBV28; perhaps TRBD1 as D (5 bases). Trimming took 5 bases from V and 11 from J, leaving 21 bases between them. This CDR3 is built from 14 residues. Germline V gives CDR1 MDHEN, CDR2 SYDVKM. CDR3 residues: CASSPTETRRGAFF. The CDR3 DNA sequence: TGTGCCAGCAGTCCCACAGAGACCCGGAGGGGCGCTTTCTTT.

In its sample, this clone is large. The chain couples TRBV11-3 to TRBJ2-7; D might be TRBD1 (6 bases). Germline CDR1 is SGHNT and CDR2 is YENEEA. The CDR3 runs to 16 residues. Trimming stripped 3 bases from V and 0 bases from J, with 15 bases between. The CDR3 DNA is TGTGCCAGCAGCTTCCCCCGGGACACCCTCTCCTACGAGCAGTACTTC. It encodes CASSFPRDTLSYEQYF.

This clone came up a few times. CDR3: CASSDPTPYNEQFF. The CDR3 DNA sequence: TGTGCCAGCAGTGACCCTACCCCTTACAATGAGCAGTTCTTC. The chain recombines TRBV6-8 with TRBJ2-1, with D unclear. Germline values: CDR1 MNHGY, CDR2 SAAAGT. Trimming pared 5 bases from V and 4 bases from J, leaving 12 bases between. This CDR3 region has 14 residues.

By sample fraction, this clone is medium-sized. The chain joins TRBV11-3 to TRBJ2-3; TRBD2 aligns across 8 bases. Germline assignment: CDR1 SGHNT and CDR2 YENEEA. J lost 4 bases, V lost 6 bases, and 6 bases had no gene match. The CDR3 covers 14 residues. CDR3 region: CASSYSGIADTQYF. In DNA form, the CDR3 reads TGTGCCAGCAGTTATAGCGGGATCGCAGATACGCAGTATTTT.

This sequence joins TRBV10-2 and TRBJ2-3; 7 bases map to TRBD1. The CDR3 runs to 15 residues. CDR1 is WSHSY, CDR2 SAAADI, per germline. The V segment lost 6 bases and the J segment 2 bases; nucleotides outside the gene matches: 8. The CDR3 sequence is CASRSDRAHTDTQYF. The CDR3 nucleotides read TGCGCCAGCAGGTCAGACAGGGCCCACACAGATACGCAGTATTTT.

CDR3: CASSPPDRNYGYTF. CDR3 DNA sequence: TGTGCCAGCTCACCACCAGACAGAAACTATGGCTACACCTTC. The chain recombines TRBV18 with TRBJ1-2, with D perhaps TRBD1 (5 bases). CDR1 and CDR2 from the germline V gene are KGHSH and LQKENI. V lost 0 bases, J lost 2 bases, and 7 bases lay in between. There are 14 residues in the CDR3.

This clone is medium-sized by share. The chain couples TRBV11-3 to TRBJ1-2; D unclear. Trimming left V 4 bases short and J 3 bases short, with 18 bases between. CDR1 and CDR2 (germline): SGHNT, YENEEA. The CDR3 totals 16 residues. DNA for the CDR3: TGTGCCAGCAGCTCCCTTTCGGACCCGAGGTACTATGGCTACACCTTC. Amino acid sequence: CASSSLSDPRYYGYTF.

V gene TRBV18 combines with J gene TRBJ1-2; 8 bases map to TRBD1. This CDR3 region has 15 residues. V lost 5 bases, J lost 4 bases, and 9 bases stayed unmatched. Germline CDR1 is KGHSH and CDR2 is LQKENI. This chain's CDR3 is CASSAGQGQSYGYTF. The CDR3 DNA sequence: TGTGCCAGCTCAGCAGGACAGGGACAGAGCTATGGCTACACCTTC.

This clone was seen a handful of times. The chain has TRBV28 and TRBJ1-4, with no clear D. The germline V and J ends were trimmed by 2 bases and 0 bases, with 4 bases remaining between them. Germline loops: CDR1 MDHEN, CDR2 SYDVKM. The CDR3 sequence is 14 residues long. The CDR3 reads CASSLPATNEKLFF. In DNA form, the CDR3 reads TGTGCCAGCAGTTTACCAGCAACTAATGAAAAACTGTTTTTT. Full variable domain (remainder filled in from reference TRBV28 and TRBJ1-4): DVKVTQSSRYLVKRTGEKVFLECVQDMDHENMFWYRQDPGLGLRLIYFSYDVKMKEKGDIPEGYSVSREKKERFSLILESASTNQTSMYLCASSLPATNEKLFFGSGTQLSVL.

The chain uses TRBV28 and TRBJ2-7; TRBD2 agrees at 7 bases. Germline V gene lookup returns CDR1 MDHEN and CDR2 SYDVKM. The CDR3 length is 13 residues. The J segment lost 2 bases and the V segment lost 6 bases, leaving 4 bases of the junction unmatched. CDR3 amino acids: CASRGGSTYEQYF. The CDR3, as DNA: TGTGCCAGCAGGGGGGGGAGCACCTACGAGCAGTACTTC.

J is TRBJ2-1 and V is TRBV25-1; no firm D call. The germline CDR1 and CDR2 sequences are MGHDK and SYGVNS. V was pared by 3 bases and J by 4 bases, with 10 bases between. This CDR3 contains 14 residues. CDR3 in DNA: TGTGCCAGCAGTGACCCTGGACCTTACAATGAGCAGTTCTTC. Translation: CASSDPGPYNEQFF.

V gene TRBV19 combines with J gene TRBJ2-7; 10 nucleotides align to TRBD1. Germline assignment: CDR1 LNHDA and CDR2 SQIVND (reference sequence). The CDR3 extends over 14 amino acids. V lost 5 bases, J lost 6 bases, and 7 bases stayed unmatched. The DNA of the CDR3 is TGTGCCAGTAGTCCGGGGACAGGGGTTGGCGAGCAGTACTTC. This encodes CASSPGTGVGEQYF.

The rearrangement uses TRBV28 and TRBJ2-7; D is unclear. The CDR3 runs 12 residues. The V end was cut by 3 bases, the J end by 3 bases, with 6 bases between. Germline CDR1 is MDHEN and CDR2 is SYDVKM. CDR3 sequence: CASSFNSYEQYF. CDR3 in DNA: TGTGCCAGCAGTTTCAACAGCTACGAGCAGTACTTC.

This clone is categorized as large. This chain connects TRBV28 to TRBJ2-7, with 10 bases that match TRBD2. J was trimmed by 0 bases and V by 3 bases; bases with no gene match: 8. This CDR3 has 17 residues. The V gene's germline CDR1 is MDHEN and CDR2 SYDVKM. Written as DNA, the CDR3 is TGTGCCAGCAGTTTTGATCTAGCGGGGGATAGCTCCTACGAGCAGTACTTC. Residues: CASSFDLAGDSSYEQYF.

Only a few counts were recorded for this clone. The rearrangement uses TRBV11-3 and TRBJ2-1, with 8 bases that match TRBD2. Germline V lookup: CDR1 SGHNT, CDR2 YENEEA. Unmatched junction bases numbered 7, after V lost 2 bases and J lost 4 bases. CDR3 length equals 16 residues. This CDR3 reads CASSLYPGGAYNEQFF. The CDR3 DNA sequence: TGTGCCAGCAGCTTATATCCGGGAGGGGCATACAATGAGCAGTTCTTC.

This clone has only a few counts. The chain has TRBV4-1 and TRBJ2-7, with 11 nucleotides matching TRBD2. The CDR3 has 15 amino acids. Germline CDR1 is MGHRA and CDR2 is YSYEKL. Trimming at V came to 0 bases and at J to 2 bases, leaving 0 bases not matched to a gene. Written as DNA, the CDR3 is TGCGCCAGCAGCCAAGATAGCGGGAGGGCCTACGAGCAGTACTTC. It codes for CASSQDSGRAYEQYF.

The CDR3 loop is CASLVPATNEKLFF. The CDR3, as DNA: TGTGCCAGCCTTGTCCCTGCAACTAATGAAAAACTGTTTTTT. This chain connects TRBV6-8 to TRBJ1-4; D not certain. This CDR3 contains 14 residues. V was pared by 8 bases and J by 0 bases, with 10 bases between. Per the germline V gene, CDR1 is MNHGY and CDR2 is SAAAGT.

There are a few counts of this clone. The CDR3 DNA is TGTGCCTGGAATCAGGGCAGACTGAACACTGAAGCTTTCTTT. Translated: CAWNQGRLNTEAFF. V gene TRBV30 combines with J gene TRBJ1-1, with a weak D call TRBD1 (5 bases). The CDR3 is made up of 14 amino acids. Germline lookup yields CDR1 GTSNPN and CDR2 SVGIG (reference sequence). The V end lost 4 bases, the J end lost 0 bases, and 12 bases lay between the germline ends.

In its sample, this clone was seen once. The DNA for the CDR3 is TGCAGCGCCCCCGGAAAGAGCTCCTACAATGAGCAGTTCTTC. It translates to CSAPGKSSYNEQFF. The V and J genes are TRBV29-1 and TRBJ2-1; no reliable D call. V lost 7 bases to trimming and J lost 0 bases, with 13 bases between them. CDR3 size: 14 residues. The germline CDR1 and CDR2 sequences are SQVTM and ANQGSEA.

This clone qualifies as medium-sized (0.01 to 0.1%). The V gene is TRBV11-3, the J gene TRBJ2-1; D is undetermined. CDR3 length: 17 amino acids. Germline CDR1 SGHNT, CDR2 YENEEA. V shed 3 bases and J shed 1 base, with 16 bases lying between them. The CDR3 here is CASSFDQRQPSYNEQFF. CDR3 nucleotide sequence: TGTGCCAGCAGCTTCGACCAGCGCCAGCCTTCCTACAATGAGCAGTTCTTC. The variable domain in full, with the rest retrieved from reference TRBV11-3 and TRBJ2-1, is EAGVVQSPRYKIIEKKQPVAFWCNPISGHNTLYWYLQNLGQGPELLIRYENEEAVDDSQLPKDRFSAERLKGVDSTLKIQPAELGDSAVYLCASSFDQRQPSYNEQFFGPGTRLTVL.

This clone is medium-sized. The J gene is TRBJ1-2, the V gene TRBV11-3, with D uncertain. The CDR3 spans 15 residues. Trimming took 5 bases from V and 0 from J, leaving 13 bases between them. Germline assignment: CDR1 SGHNT and CDR2 YENEEA. Here the CDR3 reads CASSNIRTSNYGYTF. The CDR3 DNA sequence: TGTGCCAGCAGCAACATAAGGACGTCTAACTATGGCTACACCTTC. Based on the CDR3 plus reference TRBV11-3 and TRBJ1-2, the full variable domain is EAGVVQSPRYKIIEKKQPVAFWCNPISGHNTLYWYLQNLGQGPELLIRYENEEAVDDSQLPKDRFSAERLKGVDSTLKIQPAELGDSAVYLCASSNIRTSNYGYTFGSGTRLTVV.

The chain recombines TRBV19 with TRBJ1-4, with 11 bases identical to TRBD1. Looked up from germline, CDR1 is LNHDA and CDR2 is SQIVND (reference sequence). V shed 5 bases and J 8 bases; nucleotides not matched to a gene: 7. The CDR3 contains 15 residues. CDR3 DNA sequence: TGTGCCAGTAGTCCCCCGGGACAGGGGGTAGAAAAACTGTTTTTT. It codes for CASSPPGQGVEKLFF.

This clone was observed a few times. The V and J genes are TRBV28 and TRBJ1-2; TRBD1 might be the D (5 bases). Trimming removed 0 bases at V and 3 bases at J, with 14 bases between. Germline assignment: CDR1 MDHEN and CDR2 SYDVKM. This CDR3 is 16 amino acids long. CDR3 nucleotide sequence: TGTGCCAGCAGTTTATGGGGTGCAGGGAGGCACTATGGCTACACCTTC. Its translation is CASSLWGAGRHYGYTF.